The TCR beta chain under discussion was sequenced for a study of cytomegalovirus exposure and HLA in healthy donors. About the study: Earlier sequencing of 150 million to 200 million T cells yielded 95 million to 120 million unique TCR beta sequences. Notes on the study in general: The majority of TCR sequences were rare, yet some public TCRs appeared in many donors. In a later analysis, across HLA loci, associated TCR counts were highest for DRB1, lowest for HLA-C.

Each of the donors was a healthy bone marrow donor. This clone was counted only a few times. Its antigen is undetermined. It was with 60 Vbeta and 13 Jbeta primers that the PCR ran. Measured with immunoSEQ multiplex PCR; TCRdb has only the in-frame clones, and not every one. Of 75,000 to 100,000 clones in the sample, 7.6% were seen once. The CDR3 length is 12 residues. The V segment lost 5 bases and the J segment 8 bases; nucleotides outside the gene matches: 8. Germline CDR1 reads GTSNPN; CDR2 reads SVGIG (reference sequence). J is TRBJ1-1 and V is TRBV30, with 7 bases fitting TRBD1. Sequenced input: PBMCs. The sequence was obtained from a man in his forties or fifties in good health and CMV-seronegative. CDR3 sequence: CAWDDRDREAFF. The DNA of the CDR3 is TGTGCCTGGGACGATCGGGACAGAGAAGCTTTCTTT.